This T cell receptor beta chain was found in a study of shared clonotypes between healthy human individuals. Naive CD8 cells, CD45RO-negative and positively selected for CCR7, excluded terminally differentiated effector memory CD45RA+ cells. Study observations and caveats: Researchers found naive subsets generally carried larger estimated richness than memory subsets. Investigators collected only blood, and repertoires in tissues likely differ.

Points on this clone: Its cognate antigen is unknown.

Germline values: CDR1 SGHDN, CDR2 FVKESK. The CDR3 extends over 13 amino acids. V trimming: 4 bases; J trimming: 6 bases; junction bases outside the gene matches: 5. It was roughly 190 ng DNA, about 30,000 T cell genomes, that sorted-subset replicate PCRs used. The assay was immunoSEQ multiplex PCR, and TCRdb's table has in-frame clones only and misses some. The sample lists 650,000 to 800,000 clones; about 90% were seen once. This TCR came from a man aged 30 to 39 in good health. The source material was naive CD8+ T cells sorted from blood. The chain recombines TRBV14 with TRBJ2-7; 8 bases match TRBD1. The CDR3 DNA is TGTGCCAGCAGCCGAGACAGGGGCGGCGAGCAGTACTTC. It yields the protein CASSRDRGGEQYF.